These 24 T cell receptor beta chains were all obtained from the same sample, sequenced in a study of T cell changes during pregnancy in multiple sclerosis. TCRdb's table, derived via immunoSEQ multiplex PCR, lists solely in-frame clones and lacks some. The sample gives 55,000 to 70,000 clones, 89% of which show up once; 2% to 3% is in the top ten. Sequencing used peripheral blood, obtained in the first trimester of pregnancy. These receptors originate from a female donor with multiple sclerosis, enrolled in a pregnancy study.

V and J are TRBV6-5 and TRBJ1-6; D remains unclear. Germline V CDR1 and CDR2: MNHEY, SVGAGI. Trimming pared 5 bases from V and 6 bases from J, leaving 14 bases between. The CDR3 extends over 15 amino acids. Written as DNA, the CDR3 is TGTGCCAGCAGTGCCCAGAGGGTGGGTAATTCACCCCTCCACTTT. This codes for CASSAQRVGNSPLHF.

This chain's CDR3 is CAISGQGAPTGELFF. For the CDR3, the DNA is TGTGCCATCAGTGGACAGGGGGCTCCGACCGGGGAGCTGTTTTTT. The gene calls are TRBV10-3 and TRBJ2-2; TRBD1 matches at 10 bases. The germline CDR1 and CDR2 sequences are ENHRY and SYGVKD. The CDR3 contains 15 residues. Trimming at V came to 4 bases and at J to 5 bases, leaving 4 bases not matched to a gene.

This clone was observed once. V is TRBV5-1 and J is TRBJ2-7; D ambiguous. CDR3 size: 14 residues. CDR1 is SGHRS, CDR2 YFSETQ, per germline. The CDR3 reads CATRSGQQSYEQYF. CDR3 coding DNA: TGCGCAACCCGAAGTGGGCAGCAGTCCTACGAGCAGTACTTC.

This chain links TRBV6-6 with TRBJ1-2; the match to TRBD1 covers 9 bases. J gave up 8 bases and V 6 bases, and 7 bases lay outside the gene matches. Germline CDR1 MNHNY, CDR2 SVGAGI (reference sequence). The CDR3 spans 13 residues. CDR3 sequence (DNA): TGTGCCAGCAGCTCACCGGGACAGGGAGGCTACACCTTC. Translation gives CASSSPGQGGYTF.

The chain uses TRBV7-6 and TRBJ2-4, with 8 bases identical to TRBD1. Germline V gene sequence: CDR1 SGHVS, CDR2 FNYEAQ. J lost 0 bases, V lost 4 bases, and 5 bases had no gene match. The CDR3 consists of 16 residues. CDR3 sequence reads: CASSSGQGRAKNIQYF. Written as DNA, the CDR3 is TGTGCCAGCAGCTCAGGACAGGGAAGAGCCAAAAACATTCAGTACTTC.

The chain has TRBV2 and TRBJ2-7; TRBD1 agrees at 8 bases. The V gene end was trimmed by 2 bases and the J gene end by 3 bases; junction bases not matched to a gene: 12. CDR1 SNHLY and CDR2 FYNNEI come from the germline V gene. The CDR3 sequence is 17 residues long. The CDR3 protein is CASSEFRGQQASYEQYF. The CDR3 nucleotides are TGTGCCAGCAGTGAATTCAGGGGGCAACAAGCTAGCTACGAGCAGTACTTC.

The chain uses TRBV7-8 and TRBJ2-7; no firm D call. V lost 0 bases and J 3 bases, leaving 18 bases between the germline ends. Per germline, CDR1 SGHVS and CDR2 FQNEAQ. This CDR3 is 17 amino acids long. The CDR3 DNA sequence: TGTGCCAGCAGCTTAGCCACCGCCGTCAGAGGCCTCTACGAGCAGTACTTC. This translates into CASSLATAVRGLYEQYF. The entire variable domain, with the rest obtained from reference TRBV7-8 and TRBJ2-7, is as follows: GAGVSQSPRYKVAKRGQDVALRCDPISGHVSLFWYQQALGQGPEFLTYFQNEAQLDKSGLPSDRFFAERPEGSVSTLKIQRTQQEDSAVYLCASSLATAVRGLYEQYFGPGTRLTVT.

The chain employs TRBV19 and TRBJ1-2; TRBD1 aligns across 11 bases. The junction had 2 bases not matched to a gene; V was cut back by 1 base and J by 4 bases. CDR1 and CDR2 (germline): LNHDA, SQIVND (reference sequence). This CDR3 region has 15 residues. CDR3 region: CASSIAGTGGYGYTF. CDR3 bases: TGTGCCAGTAGTATAGCCGGGACAGGGGGCTATGGCTACACCTTC.

CDR3 region: CASSQPGLPNTEAFF. The CDR3 DNA is TGTGCCAGCAGCCAGCCCGGACTGCCGAACACTGAAGCTTTCTTT. This chain uses TRBV4-2 with TRBJ1-1; no clear D. V lost 3 bases and J 1 base, leaving 12 bases between the germline ends. From germline, CDR1 is LGHNA and CDR2 YNFKEQ. This CDR3 spans 15 amino acids.

The chain uses TRBV6-6 and TRBJ2-5; 8 positions agree with TRBD1. Germline CDR1 reads MNHNY; CDR2 reads SVGAGI (reference sequence). Trimming cost V 7 bases and J 3 bases; bases outside gene matches: 4. The CDR3 extends over 13 amino acids. CDR3 coding DNA: TGTGCCAGCATCCAACAGGGGGAAGAGACCCAGTACTTC. Protein: CASIQQGEETQYF.

V and J are TRBV11-3 and TRBJ2-3, with TRBD2 as a possible D gene (5 bases). V lost 5 bases and J lost 1, with 16 bases in between. The CDR3 is 16 amino acids. Germline CDR1 SGHNT, CDR2 YENEEA. For the CDR3, the DNA is TGTGCCAGCAGCCAGGAGTCCGGGGTTCGCACAGATACGCAGTATTTT. The encoded protein is CASSQESGVRTDTQYF.

The chain recombines TRBV2 with TRBJ1-5; 10 positions match TRBD1. V gave up 8 bases and J gave up 0 bases; unmatched junction bases: 10. The CDR3 runs to 17 residues. The germline V gene has CDR1 SNHLY and CDR2 FYNNEI. The CDR3 reads CASCRDRGYYSNQPQHF. Written as DNA, the CDR3 is TGTGCCAGCTGTCGGGACAGGGGATACTATAGCAATCAGCCCCAGCATTTT.

The rearrangement joins TRBV30 to TRBJ2-1; 9 nucleotides line up with TRBD1. CDR3 length: 14 amino acids. In germline, CDR1 is GTSNPN, CDR2 SVGIG (reference sequence). After removal of 5 bases from V and 3 bases from J, the junction contained 5 bases not matched to a gene. CDR3 DNA: TGTGCCTGGGGTCCGGACAGGGGCTACAATGAGCAGTTCTTC. Protein product: CAWGPDRGYNEQFF.

The V and J genes are TRBV6-5 and TRBJ1-2, with a possible D match to TRBD1 (6 bases). V lost 8 bases, J lost 5 bases, and 18 bases lay in between. CDR1 and CDR2 from the germline V gene are MNHEY and SVGAGI. The CDR3 spans 14 residues. The CDR3 region is CASRRSQGTYGYTF. In nucleotides, the CDR3 is TGTGCCAGCCGCCGCTCGCAGGGGACATATGGCTACACCTTC.

The chain joins TRBV6-5 to TRBJ1-1; no clear D. V lost 6 bases to trimming and J lost 3 bases, with 8 bases between them. Germline V lookup: CDR1 MNHEY, CDR2 SVGAGI. CDR3 length: 12 residues. The CDR3 DNA reads TGTGCCAGCAGGCGATCATACACTGAAGCTTTCTTT. Translating it yields CASRRSYTEAFF.

The chain carries TRBV5-1 and TRBJ2-3, with D unresolved. Between the trimmed V and J ends, which lost 4 bases and 0 bases, there was a span of 9 bases. Germline CDR1 reads SGHRS; CDR2 reads YFSETQ. The CDR3 covers 14 residues. CDR3 residues: CASSVAESTDTQYF. DNA for the CDR3: TGCGCCAGCAGCGTCGCAGAAAGCACAGATACGCAGTATTTT.

The chain uses TRBV11-3 and TRBJ2-1; 13 bases align to TRBD2. CDR3 length: 17 residues. The germline CDR1 and CDR2 sequences are SGHNT and YENEEA. The V and J ends lost 1 base and 2 bases, in that order; junction bases with no gene match: 2. This CDR3 is CASSLGTSGRAYNEQFF. The CDR3 coding sequence is TGTGCCAGCAGCTTAGGTACTAGCGGGAGGGCCTACAATGAGCAGTTCTTC.

The chain employs TRBV11-1 and TRBJ2-5, with TRBD2 identical over 11 bases. Trimming removed 3 bases from V and 5 bases from J; junction bases left unmatched: 8. Germline V gene sequence: CDR1 SGHAT, CDR2 FQDESV (reference sequence). The CDR3 sequence is 16 residues long. This chain's CDR3 is CASSLIAGGLFETQYF. CDR3 DNA sequence: TGTGCCAGCAGCTTGATAGCGGGGGGGCTCTTCGAGACCCAGTACTTC.

The CDR3 sequence is CASRPRDYPSYEQYF. In nucleotides, the CDR3 is TGTGCCAGCAGACCCAGGGACTACCCCTCCTACGAGCAGTACTTC. V gene TRBV6-6 combines with J gene TRBJ2-7, with 7 bases aligning to TRBD2. CDR3 length equals 15 residues. Losses at the gene ends were 6 bases for V and 0 bases for J; bases not matched to a gene: 8. The germline V gene has CDR1 MNHNY and CDR2 SVGAGI (reference sequence).

This clone occurred once. This chain connects TRBV6-6 to TRBJ2-6, with D possibly TRBD2 on 5 matching bases. The V end lost 7 bases, the J end lost 1 base, and 8 bases lay between the germline ends. There are 14 residues in the CDR3. Looked up from germline, CDR1 is MNHNY and CDR2 is SVGAGI (reference sequence). The DNA of the CDR3 is TGTGCCAGCATTGGAGGTTCTGGGGCCAACGTCCTGACTTTC. Amino acids: CASIGGSGANVLTF.

V is TRBV7-2 and J is TRBJ2-6; perhaps TRBD2 as D (7 bases). CDR1 and CDR2 (germline): SGHTA, FQGNSA. V lost 9 bases and J lost 1, with 13 bases in between. The CDR3 is made up of 15 amino acids. DNA for the CDR3: TGTGCCAGTAGGGAGGGGGTATCTGGGGCCAACGTCCTGACTTTC. Translated, it gives CASREGVSGANVLTF. The complete variable domain, with remaining parts taken from reference TRBV7-2 and TRBJ2-6, reads GAGVSQSPSNKVTEKGKDVELRCDPISGHTALYWYRQSLGQGLEFLIYFQGNSAPDKSGLPSDRFSAERTGGSVSTLTIQRTQQEDSAVYLCASREGVSGANVLTFGAGSRLTVL.

The chain recombines TRBV6-5 with TRBJ2-3; 11 bases map to TRBD2. Germline assignment: CDR1 MNHEY and CDR2 SVGAGI. CDR3 length: 14 amino acids. V shed 5 bases and J 5 bases; nucleotides not matched to a gene: 3. Here the CDR3 reads CASSLSGGGDTQYF. CDR3 DNA sequence: TGTGCCAGCAGTCTTAGCGGGGGGGGAGATACGCAGTATTTT.

J is TRBJ1-3 and V is TRBV6-5; possible D gene TRBD1, 6 bases. The germline gives CDR1 MNHEY, CDR2 SVGAGI. The CDR3 loop spans 13 amino acids. The ends were cut back, 4 bases at V and 4 bases at J, with 8 bases in the middle. The CDR3 spells CASSLQGGNTIYF. In DNA form, the CDR3 reads TGTGCCAGCAGTTTGCAGGGGGGAAACACCATATATTTT.

This clone has just a few counts. The chain carries TRBV5-6 and TRBJ2-5; D unresolved. Germline V gene sequence: CDR1 SGHDT, CDR2 YYEEEE. The CDR3 runs to 16 residues. The V end was cut by 1 base, the J end by 5 bases, with 18 bases between. In DNA form, the CDR3 reads TGTGCCAGCAGCTTGCCCGACTTCTCAAGTGGGGAGACCCAGTACTTC. Protein: CASSLPDFSSGETQYF. The full variable domain, rest sourced from reference TRBV5-6 and TRBJ2-5, is DAGVTQSPTHLIKTRGQQVTLRCSPKSGHDTVSWYQQALGQGPQFIFQYYEEEERQRGNFPDRFSGHQFPNYSSELNVNALLLGDSALYLCASSLPDFSSGETQYFGPGTRLLVL.